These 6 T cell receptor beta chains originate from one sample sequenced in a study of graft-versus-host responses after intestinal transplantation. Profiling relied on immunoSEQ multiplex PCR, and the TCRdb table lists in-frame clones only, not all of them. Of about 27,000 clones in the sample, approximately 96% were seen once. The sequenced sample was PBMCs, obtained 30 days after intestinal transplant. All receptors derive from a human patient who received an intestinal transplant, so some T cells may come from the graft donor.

CDR3 protein: CASGRPYEQYF. The CDR3 nucleotides are TGTGCCAGCGGACGTCCCTACGAGCAGTACTTC. The gene calls are TRBV19 and TRBJ2-7; no definite D call. V shed 9 bases and J shed 2 bases, with 8 bases lying between them. Germline CDR1 reads LNHDA; CDR2 reads SQIVND (reference sequence). The CDR3 loop spans 11 amino acids.

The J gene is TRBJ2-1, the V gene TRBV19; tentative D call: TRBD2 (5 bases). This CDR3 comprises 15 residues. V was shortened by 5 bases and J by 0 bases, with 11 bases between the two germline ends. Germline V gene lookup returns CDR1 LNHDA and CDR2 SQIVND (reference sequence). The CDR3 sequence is CASSPSGNSYNEQFF. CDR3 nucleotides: TGTGCCAGTAGTCCAAGCGGTAACTCCTACAATGAGCAGTTCTTC.

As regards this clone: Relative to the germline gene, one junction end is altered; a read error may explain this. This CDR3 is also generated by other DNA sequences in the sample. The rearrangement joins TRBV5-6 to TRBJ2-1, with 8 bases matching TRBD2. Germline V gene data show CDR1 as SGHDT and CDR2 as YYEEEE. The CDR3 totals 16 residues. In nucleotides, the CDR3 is TGCGCCAGCAGCTTAAGCGCGGGAGGCCTTTACAATGAGCAGTTCTTC. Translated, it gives CASSLSAGGLYNEQFF.

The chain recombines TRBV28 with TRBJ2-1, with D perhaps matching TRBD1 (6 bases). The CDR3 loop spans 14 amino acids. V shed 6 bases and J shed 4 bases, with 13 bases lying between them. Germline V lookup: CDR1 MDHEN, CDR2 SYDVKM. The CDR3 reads CASSPRQVYNEQFF. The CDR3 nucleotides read TGTGCCAGCAGCCCTCGACAGGTATACAATGAGCAGTTCTTC.

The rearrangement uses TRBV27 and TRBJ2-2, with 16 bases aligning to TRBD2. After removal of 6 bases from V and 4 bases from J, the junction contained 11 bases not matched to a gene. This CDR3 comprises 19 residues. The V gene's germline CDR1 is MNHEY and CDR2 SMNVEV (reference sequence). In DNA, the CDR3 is TGTGCCAGCAGCCCGGGACTAGCGGGAGGGCCGCGATTCACCGGGGAGCTGTTTTTT. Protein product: CASSPGLAGGPRFTGELFF.

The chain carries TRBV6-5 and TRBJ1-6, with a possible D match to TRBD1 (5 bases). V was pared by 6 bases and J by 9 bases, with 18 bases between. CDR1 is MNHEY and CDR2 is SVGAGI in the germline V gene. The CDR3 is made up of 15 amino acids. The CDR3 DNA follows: TGTGCCAGCAGGAAAGGGGCGGAATGGGCTTCACCCCTCCACTTT. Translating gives CASRKGAEWASPLHF.